This T cell receptor beta chain emerged from a study of blood T cell repertoires in COVID-19. The V segment lost 4 bases and the J segment 4 bases; nucleotides outside the gene matches: 4. CDR3 length: 14 residues. Sequenced by immunoSEQ multiplex PCR; TCRdb stores in-frame clones only, minus some. The sample yields 140,000 to 150,000 clones, over 75% seen once. This TCR came from a woman aged 55-70 years with COVID-19, enrolled during active disease. This chain uses TRBV23-1 with TRBJ1-2; 9 bases align to TRBD1. Being an ORF, TRBV23-1 has a function that is uncertain. The sequenced material came from peripheral blood. As DNA, the CDR3 is TGCGCCAGCAGTCGTCCGGGACAGGGCTATGGCTACACCTTC. It is translated as CASSRPGQGYGYTF.